This T cell receptor (beta chain) was captured in a study of cytomegalovirus exposure and HLA in healthy donors. Points from the study as a whole: Upon later analysis, HLA-associated TCR beta chains proved more clonally expanded than other, equally common chains.

About this clone: Its target is unknown.

The PCR ran on 60 Vbeta and 13 Jbeta primers. Using immunoSEQ multiplex PCR, the repertoire was profiled, and TCRdb retains in-frame clones only, with some absent. The specimen's table records about 130,000 clones. The TCR originated in a woman between 35 and 50 years old in good health and CMV-seropositive. Source material: PBMCs.

The chain's CDR3 is CASSRGLAGRETQYF. DNA for the CDR3: TGTGCCAGCAGTAGGGGACTAGCGGGAAGAGAGACCCAGTACTTC. V gene TRBV28 combines with J gene TRBJ2-5; 13 nucleotides align to TRBD2. CDR1 MDHEN and CDR2 SYDVKM come from the germline V gene. The V segment lost 5 bases and the J segment 4 bases; nucleotides outside the gene matches: 4. This CDR3 comprises 15 residues.